This T cell receptor (beta chain) came from a study of CD8+ T cells in alopecia areata. The CDR3 runs 13 residues. Trimming pared 8 bases from V and 4 bases from J, leaving 18 bases between. Germline V CDR1 and CDR2: GTSNPN, SVGIG (reference sequence). Extracted RNA was reverse transcribed into cDNA, the sequencing template. Profiling relied on immunoSEQ multiplex PCR, and the TCRdb table lists in-frame clones only, not all of them. The table has roughly 97,000 clones, 41% seen once. The sample comprised CD4+ T cells sorted from blood. The sequence was collected from a human donor with alopecia areata. The genes are TRBV30 and TRBJ2-7; weak D call: TRBD1 (5 bases). This CDR3 reads CAGRQPPGYEQYF. The CDR3 DNA reads TGTGCCGGGCGACAGCCCCCAGGATACGAGCAGTACTTC.